This T cell receptor (beta chain) was retrieved from a study of radiotherapy plus CTLA-4 blockade in lung cancer. Study results and caveats: Reports identified early blood T cell clone dynamics, with interferon-beta, as the best response predictor.

This clone occurred a few times. Its matching antigen is unknown. Participants had chemo-refractory metastatic non-small-cell lung cancer and were treated with focal radiation plus ipilimumab CTLA-4 blockade. Libraries were prepared by immunoSEQ multiplex PCR; TCRdb keeps only in-frame clonotypes and omits some of them. The data contain 89,000 or so clones, 75% to 85% of them seen just once; the ten biggest clones take up 3% to 3.5%. Germline CDR1 and CDR2: LNHDA and SQIVND (reference sequence). V was cut by 6 bases and J by 2 bases, with 12 bases left in between. This CDR3 has 14 amino acids. This specimen was peripheral blood, taken from a patient treated with radiotherapy plus ipilimumab. The chain links TRBV19 to TRBJ2-3; possible D gene TRBD1, 5 bases. This TCR derives from a human donor with non-small cell lung cancer who had a partial response to radiotherapy plus ipilimumab. The CDR3 DNA sequence: TGTGCCAGTAGACGAGTGGGGCCCACAGATACGCAGTATTTT. Residues: CASRRVGPTDTQYF.